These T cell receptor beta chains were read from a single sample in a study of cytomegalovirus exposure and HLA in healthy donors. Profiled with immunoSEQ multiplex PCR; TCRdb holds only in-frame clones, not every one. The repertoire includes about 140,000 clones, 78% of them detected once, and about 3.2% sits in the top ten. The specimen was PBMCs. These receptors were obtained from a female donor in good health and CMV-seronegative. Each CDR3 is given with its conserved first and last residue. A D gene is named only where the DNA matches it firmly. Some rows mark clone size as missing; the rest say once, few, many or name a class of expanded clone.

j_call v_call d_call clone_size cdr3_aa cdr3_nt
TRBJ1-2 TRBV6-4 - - CASSDWTFVAGYTF TGTGCCAGCAGTGATTGGACATTCGTCGCAGGCTACACCTTC
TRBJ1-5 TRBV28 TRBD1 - CASSSTGNQPQHF TGTGCCAGCAGCTCGACAGGGAATCAGCCCCAGCATTTT
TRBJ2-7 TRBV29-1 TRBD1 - CSVEGTGQGNHEQYF TGCAGCGTTGAAGGGACGGGACAGGGGAACCACGAGCAGTACTTC
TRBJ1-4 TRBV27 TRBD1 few CASTRTGRTNEKLFF TGTGCCAGCACCCGGACAGGGCGGACTAATGAAAAACTGTTTTTT
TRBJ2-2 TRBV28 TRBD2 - CASSQTSGRFGGELFF TGTGCCAGCAGTCAAACTAGCGGGAGGTTCGGCGGGGAGCTGTTTTTT
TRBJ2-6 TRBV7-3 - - CASSLKPPRWTGANVLTF TGTGCCAGCAGCTTAAAGCCTCCTAGGTGGACTGGGGCCAACGTCCTGACTTTC
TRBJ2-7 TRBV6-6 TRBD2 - CASGGGELQQYF TGTGCCAGCGGCGGGGGGGAGCTGCAGCAGTACTTC
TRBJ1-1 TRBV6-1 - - CASSLDAVNTEAFF TGTGCCAGCAGTCTAGATGCCGTGAACACTGAAGCTTTCTTT
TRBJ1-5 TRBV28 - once CASRSTRFSNQPQHF TGTGCCAGCAGATCCACCCGGTTTAGCAATCAGCCCCAGCATTTT
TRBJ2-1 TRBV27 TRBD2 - CASSYSGLANEQFF TGTGCCAGCAGTTATTCGGGACTAGCGAACGAGCAGTTCTTC
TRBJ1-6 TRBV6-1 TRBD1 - CASSVTGDNSPLHF TGTGCCAGCAGTGTAACAGGGGATAATTCACCCCTCCACTTT
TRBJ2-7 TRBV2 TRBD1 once CATGTGEFSEQYF TGTGCCACTGGGACAGGGGAGTTTAGTGAGCAGTACTTC
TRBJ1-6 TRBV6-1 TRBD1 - CASSYPGQGSPLHF TGTGCCAGCAGTTATCCGGGACAGGGATCACCCCTCCACTTT
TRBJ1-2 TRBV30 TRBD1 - CAWSVGQANYGYTF TGTGCCTGGAGTGTCGGACAGGCAAACTATGGCTACACCTTC
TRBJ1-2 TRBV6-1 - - CASSDTGNYGYPF TGTGCCAGCAGTGACACAGGGAACTATGGCTACCCCTTC
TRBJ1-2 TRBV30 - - CAWSASAKGTF TGTGCCTGGAGTGCTAGTGCAAAGGGGACCTTC
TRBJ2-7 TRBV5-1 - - CASSLLTAGPYEQYF TGCGCCAGCAGCTTGCTGACAGCCGGGCCGTACGAGCAGTACTTC
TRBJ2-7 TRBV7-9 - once CASSSLGGADYEQYF TGTGCCAGCAGCTCCTTAGGGGGGGCAGACTACGAGCAGTACTTC
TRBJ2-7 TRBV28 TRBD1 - CASSSPGQGAYEQYF TGTGCCAGCAGTTCGCCCGGACAGGGGGCCTACGAGCAGTACTTC
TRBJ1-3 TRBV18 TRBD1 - CASSPARTGSGNTIYF TGTGCCAGCTCACCCGCCCGGACAGGCTCTGGAAACACCATATATTTT
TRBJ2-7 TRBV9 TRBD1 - CASSGAGTEGYEQYF TGTGCCAGCAGCGGAGCCGGGACAGAGGGCTACGAGCAGTACTTC
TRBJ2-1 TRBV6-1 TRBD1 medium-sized CASSEGDGTGDNEQFF TGTGCCAGCAGTGAAGGGGACGGGACAGGCGACAATGAGCAGTTCTTC
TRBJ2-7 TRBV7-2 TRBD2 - CASSLVGGGVGYEQYF TGTGCCAGCAGCTTAGTTGGCGGGGGAGTAGGGTACGAGCAGTACTTC
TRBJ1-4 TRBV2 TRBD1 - CASQVDAGGTEKLFF TGTGCCAGCCAGGTCGATGCAGGGGGGACTGAAAAACTGTTTTTT
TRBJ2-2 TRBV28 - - CASSSPWGDHTGELFF TGTGCCAGCAGTTCCCCCTGGGGGGACCACACCGGGGAGCTGTTTTTT
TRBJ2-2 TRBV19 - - CASSIQRAGTGELFF TGTGCCAGTAGTATTCAGAGGGCGGGCACCGGGGAGCTGTTTTTT
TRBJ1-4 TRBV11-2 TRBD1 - CASRGMRGLGEKLFF TGTGCCAGCAGGGGAATGAGGGGGCTTGGTGAAAAACTGTTTTTT
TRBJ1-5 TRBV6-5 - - CASSSSQGSNQPQHF TGTGCCAGCAGTTCTTCCCAGGGGAGCAATCAGCCCCAGCATTTT
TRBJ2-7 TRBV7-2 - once CASSHREEQYF TGTGCCAGCAGCCACAGGGAAGAGCAGTACTTC
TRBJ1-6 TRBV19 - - CASSPPSGSSYNSPLHF TGTGCCAGTAGTCCCCCGTCGGGAAGCTCCTATAATTCACCCCTCCACTTT
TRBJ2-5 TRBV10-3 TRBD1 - CAFRTGSETQYF TGTGCCTTCCGGACAGGCTCAGAGACCCAGTACTTC